This T cell receptor beta chain originates from a study of T cell responses to AZD1222 COVID-19 vaccine. Points on this clone: The antigen remains undetermined. This specimen includes other DNA sequences encoding the same CDR3.

Study conclusions and caveats: Spike regions recognized by vaccine-associated CD4 TCRs spanned the protein, led by 160-218 and 743-854.

This table comes from immunoSEQ multiplex PCR, and its TCRdb copy is limited to in-frame clones, with some not included. This sample has about 100,000 clones, with approximately 87% found just once. Germline V gives CDR1 LGHDT, CDR2 YNNKEL (reference sequence). The CDR3 length is 12 residues. With 1 base removed from V and 5 bases from J, the gap between germline ends came to 5 bases. This sequence joins TRBV3-1 (or the pseudogene TRBV3-2) and TRBJ1-1; no firm D call. The sequences come from peripheral blood, collected on day 0 of MenACWY control vaccination. The source is an adult in good health. The CDR3 DNA reads as TGTGCCAGCAGCCAAGGGGCAACTGAAGCTTTCTTT. It translates to CASSQGATEAFF.